Many counts were recorded for the clone carrying this T cell receptor beta chain. Its antigen is unknown. The sorting of naive CD8 T cells used the CD8+CD4-CCR7+CD45RA+ phenotype. These data belong to a study of molecular identifiers for immune sequencing clone quantification. General study findings and limits: It was shown that clones above 20 RNA copies held over 99% of effector molecules, but under 1% in naive cells.

Previously described methods and listed TCR primers were used for bulk TCR libraries. One entry per CDR3 protein, called by TCRdb with MiXCR from the PCR reads. The table lists 85,000 to 95,000 distinct CDR3 sequences, around 17% of them singletons. Between the trimmed V and J ends, which lost 3 bases and 5 bases, there was a span of 13 bases. Germline V lookup: CDR1 SNHLY, CDR2 FYNNEI. The CDR3 sequence is 14 residues long. Sequencing input: naive CD8+ T cells from blood, with Jurkat cell RNA spiked in. Subset of the sample: FACS-sorted CD8+CD4-CCR7+CD45RA+ naive T cells. The genes are TRBV2 and TRBJ1-1; possibly TRBD1 for D (6 bases). This sequence was found in a human donor in good health. Some libraries in this study had Jurkat cell RNA spiked in. The CDR3 DNA reads as TGTGCCAGCAGTGAGACAAACAGGGAGACTGAAGCTTTCTTT. It encodes CASSETNRETEAFF.